This TCR beta chain was recorded in a study of T cell responses to AZD1222 COVID-19 vaccine. Germline V CDR1 and CDR2: MNHEY, SMNVEV (reference sequence). CDR3 length: 14 residues. Trimming removed 5 bases from V and 2 bases from J, with 13 bases in between. The repertoire was sequenced with immunoSEQ multiplex PCR; TCRdb's copy has only in-frame clones and lacks some. The table includes 65,000 to 90,000 clones, roughly nine tenths detected once. This chain connects TRBV27 to TRBJ2-7; D perhaps matches TRBD1 (6 bases). This receptor was identified in an adult in good health. This specimen consisted of peripheral blood, obtained on day 0 of AZD1222 vaccination. The CDR3 DNA follows: TGTGCCAGCAGTCCCAGGACAGCCACCTACGAGCAGTACTTC. Its protein is CASSPRTATYEQYF.